This T cell receptor (beta chain) was found in a study of blood T cell repertoires in COVID-19. Study context: Sites in the United States, Italy and Spain provided acute and convalescent COVID-19 samples. PBMCs, B-cell-depleted T cells, or T cells were the source of the cDNA or gDNA that made up the material.

The trim removed 6 bases at V and 6 bases at J, leaving 5 bases unmatched. CDR1 is MNHEY and CDR2 is SVGAGI in the germline V gene. The CDR3 spans 13 residues. A Seattle source enrolled patients during active infection and followed them longitudinally. Authors' data handling: Amplification with reference gene primers provided the estimates of nucleated cell counts. Produced via immunoSEQ multiplex PCR; TCRdb's table is partial and in-frame only. V and J calls and clone size are as listed in that table; D and trimming were resolved from the DNA. The sample shows around 150,000 clones, roughly 82% of them seen only once.

Specimen: peripheral blood. The source of this sequence is a woman in her forties with COVID-19, enrolled during active disease. The chain employs TRBV6-5 and TRBJ2-7; 10 nucleotides line up with TRBD2. The CDR3 coding sequence is TGTGCCAGCAGGCGAAGCGGGAGGGGCGAGCAGTACTTC. It specifies CASRRSGRGEQYF.